This TCR beta chain comes out of a study of shared clonotypes between healthy human individuals. On the study more broadly: Donors consisted of two women and a few men between 18 and 49.

Repertoires were generated with immunoSEQ multiplex PCR, while TCRdb's copy carries only in-frame clones and drops some. The sample shows approximately 2,300,000 clones, around 93% of them seen only once. CDR3 size: 15 residues. Per the germline V gene, CDR1 is SGHRS and CDR2 is YFSETQ. V lost 2 bases and J 2 bases, leaving 8 bases between the germline ends. The count of this clone is one. This TCR was recovered from a man between 18 and 29 years old in good health. Some clones in this sample may be carry-over from other donors' samples. The sequenced sample was naive CD4+ T cells from PBMCs. Specified subset: CD45RA+ positively selected. This chain connects TRBV5-1 to TRBJ2-6; D unclear. In DNA form, the CDR3 reads TGCGCCAGCAGCTTAAGTTATACTGGGGCCAACGTCCTGACTTTC. Amino acids: CASSLSYTGANVLTF.